This TCR beta chain was recorded in a study of CD4 T cells in relation to SARS-CoV-2 and coronaviruses. Study as a whole: PBMCs were cultured with antigen for roughly nine days before TCR beta sequencing. The negative reference was HIV-1 Nef peptide pool or peptide-free culture. Study results and caveats: Each donor contributed either pre-pandemic or post-infection samples, not both.

CDR1 is SEHNR and CDR2 is FQNEAQ in the germline V gene (reference sequence). The J segment lost 0 bases and the V segment lost 3 bases, leaving 8 bases of the junction unmatched. The CDR3 covers 17 residues. CD4+ T cells from unexposed donors were obtained before the COVID-19 pandemic (2011-2018). After approximately ten days of culture, CD4+ T cells were isolated. On days 3 and 7, cultures got half fresh IL-2 medium. Measured with immunoSEQ multiplex PCR; TCRdb has only the in-frame clones, and not every one. The sample shows about 29,000 clones, around three quarters of them seen only once. About this clone itself: Its antigen remains unidentified.

The chain joins TRBV7-9 to TRBJ1-1, with TRBD1 matching 9 bases. The source material was CD4+ T cells from PBMCs, cultured in vitro. The receptor's source is a human donor in good health. DNA of the CDR3: TGTGCCAGCAGCTTTCCACAGGGGGCACAAATGAACACTGAAGCTTTCTTT. It specifies CASSFPQGAQMNTEAFF.